The 22 T cell receptor beta chains below come from one sample, sequenced in a study of blood T cell repertoires in COVID-19. The method was immunoSEQ multiplex PCR; TCRdb's version includes in-frame clones alone and lacks a portion of them. Among roughly 190,000 clones listed, approximately 81% were seen once. The sequenced sample was peripheral blood. Receptor source: an older woman with COVID-19, enrolled during active disease.

The CDR3 DNA sequence: TGTGCCTGGAGGTACCGGGACAGGGGTTACTATGGCTACACCTTC. It codes for CAWRYRDRGYYGYTF. The chain links TRBV30 to TRBJ1-2; 10 bases fit TRBD1. The length of the CDR3 is 15 residues. V lost 3 bases, J lost 3 bases, and 7 bases stayed unmatched. Germline V gene sequence: CDR1 GTSNPN, CDR2 SVGIG (reference sequence).

V usage is TRBV30 and J usage is TRBJ1-3; 8 nucleotides align to TRBD1. This CDR3 is built from 18 residues. The junction had 16 bases not matched to a gene; V was cut back by 3 bases and J by 3 bases. The germline V gene encodes CDR1 GTSNPN and CDR2 SVGIG (reference sequence). CDR3 in amino acids: CAWRIAGGAGAGGNTIYF. The CDR3 coding sequence is TGTGCCTGGAGGATTGCAGGGGGCGCGGGGGCTGGTGGAAACACCATATATTTT. The variable domain in full, with the rest retrieved from reference TRBV30 and TRBJ1-3, is SQTIHQWPATLVQPVGSPLSLECTVEGTSNPNLYWYRQAAGRGLQLLFYSVGIGQISSEVPQNLSASRPQDRQFILSSKKLLLSDSGFYLCAWRIAGGAGAGGNTIYFGEGSWLTVV.

This chain uses TRBV6-5 with TRBJ1-5, with 7 bases aligning to TRBD1. The germline gives CDR1 MNHEY, CDR2 SVGAGI. This CDR3 contains 13 residues. Losses at the gene ends were 6 bases for V and 7 bases for J; bases not matched to a gene: 6. The CDR3 region is CASSPTGWQPQHF. The DNA for the CDR3 is TGTGCCAGCAGCCCGACAGGGTGGCAGCCCCAGCATTTT.

The rearrangement joins TRBV19 to TRBJ1-5, with 7 bases matching TRBD1. The CDR3 consists of 15 residues. V lost 3 bases, J lost 5 bases, and 7 bases stayed unmatched. The germline V gene encodes CDR1 LNHDA and CDR2 SQIVND (reference sequence). The CDR3 DNA is TGTGCCAGTAGTATTTTCCGACAGGGAGATCAGCCCCAGCATTTT. Translating gives CASSIFRQGDQPQHF.

This clone was seen a single time. The gene calls are TRBV24-1 and TRBJ2-5; 7 bases map to TRBD2. The V segment lost 3 bases and the J segment 4 bases; nucleotides outside the gene matches: 4. From germline, CDR1 is KGHDR and CDR2 SFDVKD. There are 14 residues in the CDR3. The CDR3 DNA sequence: TGTGCCACCAGTGATCCGTGGGAGGGAGAGACCCAGTACTTC. Protein sequence: CATSDPWEGETQYF.

This CDR3 reads CASSPRGQEVKLFF. The CDR3 DNA sequence: TGCGCCAGCAGCCCTCGCGGACAGGAGGTAAAACTGTTTTTT. This chain joins TRBV4-1 and TRBJ1-4; 7 positions match TRBD1. The CDR3 runs 14 residues. J lost 10 bases, V lost 4 bases, and 9 bases had no gene match. Germline CDR1 reads MGHRA; CDR2 reads YSYEKL.

This chain connects TRBV6-2 or TRBV6-3 to TRBJ2-7; perhaps TRBD2 as D (6 bases). Trimming shortened V by 0 bases and J by 5 bases, and 17 bases separated the two germline ends. Germline values: CDR1 MNHEY, CDR2 SVGEGT. The CDR3 runs to 16 residues. In nucleotides, the CDR3 is TGTGCCAGCAGTTACTCGATGACGGGACTGGGCCACGAGCAGTACTTC. Protein: CASSYSMTGLGHEQYF.

The chain couples TRBV28 to TRBJ1-5; 7 bases are shared with TRBD1. Germline V CDR1 and CDR2: MDHEN, SYDVKM. This CDR3 is built from 14 residues. CDR3 DNA: TGTGCTACAGCACAGGGACAGATTAATCAGCCCCAGCATTTT. Its protein product is CATAQGQINQPQHF.

This clone was observed once. This rearrangement joins TRBV30 to TRBJ2-3, with 13 bases identical to TRBD2. The CDR3 has 15 amino acids. Germline-derived CDR1 and CDR2 are GTSNPN and SVGIG (reference sequence). Trimming at V came to 3 bases and at J to 3 bases, leaving 3 bases not matched to a gene. Here the CDR3 DNA reads TGTGCCTGGAGGACTAGCGGGAGGAGGACAGATACGCAGTATTTT. Translating it yields CAWRTSGRRTDTQYF.

The rearrangement joins TRBV5-5 to TRBJ2-5; D might be TRBD2 (7 bases). V was clipped by 0 bases and J by 2 bases, with 14 bases between them. Germline-derived CDR1 and CDR2 are SGHKS and YYEKEE (reference sequence). There are 16 residues in the CDR3. The CDR3 DNA reads TGTGCCAGCAGCTTGGGGGCGGGGGCCCCACAAGAGACCCAGTACTTC. Amino acid sequence: CASSLGAGAPQETQYF.

The chain recombines TRBV28 with TRBJ2-7; possibly TRBD2 for D (5 bases). The CDR3 runs 11 residues. Trimming took off 8 bases at V and 6 bases at J, with 11 bases between the two ends. In germline, CDR1 is MDHEN, CDR2 SYDVKM. CDR3 in DNA: TGTGCCAGCCGTAAGCGGCCCGAGCAGTACTTC. This translates into CASRKRPEQYF.

The chain recombines TRBV30 with TRBJ2-7; 10 nucleotides align to TRBD1. Germline V gene sequence: CDR1 GTSNPN, CDR2 SVGIG (reference sequence). V was clipped by 5 bases and J by 7 bases; unmatched bases: 5. This CDR3 comprises 12 residues. The CDR3 region is CAWGTGVWEQYF. CDR3 coding DNA: TGTGCCTGGGGGACAGGGGTATGGGAGCAGTACTTC.

The chain is built from TRBV7-2 and TRBJ2-3, with 8 nucleotides matching TRBD2. The J segment lost 0 bases and the V segment lost 9 bases, leaving 8 bases of the junction unmatched. Germline V gene data show CDR1 as SGHTA and CDR2 as FQGNSA. The CDR3 is made up of 15 amino acids. In DNA, the CDR3 is TGTGCCAGTGACCAAAGCGGGAGAAGCACAGATACGCAGTATTTT. Protein product: CASDQSGRSTDTQYF.

This chain joins TRBV29-1 and TRBJ1-4, with a tentative D call TRBD1 (6 bases). The V gene lost 1 base and the J gene lost 9 bases, with 18 bases spanning the gap. This CDR3 has 15 amino acids. The germline CDR1 and CDR2 sequences are SQVTM and ANQGSEA. As DNA, the CDR3 is TGCAGCGTTGAAGTTACGAGGGGGAGTATGCAAAAACTGTTTTTT. This encodes CSVEVTRGSMQKLFF.

J is TRBJ2-1 and V is TRBV6-6; 7 bases line up with TRBD2. This CDR3 is built from 16 residues. CDR1 and CDR2 from the germline V gene are MNHNY and SVGAGI (reference sequence). J was trimmed by 5 bases and V by 2 bases; bases with no gene match: 9. CDR3 residues: CASSYEGGSLNNEQFF. DNA for the CDR3: TGTGCCAGCAGTTACGAAGGCGGGAGCCTCAACAATGAGCAGTTCTTC.

This chain connects TRBV6-1 to TRBJ2-2; 10 nucleotides match TRBD2. CDR3 length: 15 residues. V gave up 0 bases and J gave up 7 bases; unmatched junction bases: 2. Germline CDR1 is MNHNS and CDR2 is SASEGT. CDR3 residues: CASSEASGGNGELFF. CDR3 bases: TGTGCCAGCAGTGAAGCTAGCGGGGGGAACGGGGAGCTGTTTTTT.

The gene calls are TRBV6-5 and TRBJ1-3, with 7 positions matching TRBD1. V lost 6 bases, J lost 2 bases, and 7 bases stayed unmatched. Per germline, CDR1 MNHEY and CDR2 SVGAGI. The CDR3 is 15 amino acids. The CDR3 reads CASSRGQATGNTIYF. The CDR3 coding sequence is TGTGCCAGCAGCAGAGGACAGGCCACTGGAAACACCATATATTTT.

This chain links TRBV7-9 with TRBJ2-7; TRBD1 agrees at 9 bases. The CDR3 consists of 14 residues. Per germline, CDR1 SEHNR and CDR2 FQNEAQ (reference sequence). The J segment lost 3 bases and the V segment lost 2 bases, leaving 2 bases of the junction unmatched. CDR3 protein: CASSLWDRDYEQYF. DNA of the CDR3: TGTGCCAGCAGCTTATGGGACAGGGACTACGAGCAGTACTTC.

The rearrangement joins TRBV24-1 to TRBJ2-7; TRBD2 aligns across 10 bases. V lost 5 bases and J lost 9; bases outside the gene matches: 12. This CDR3 has 15 amino acids. The germline CDR1 and CDR2 sequences are KGHDR and SFDVKD. CDR3 in DNA: TGTGCCACCAGTGTGGGAGCGGGAGGGCTCGGCGGGCAGTACTTC. Its protein product is CATSVGAGGLGGQYF.

The chain links TRBV9 to TRBJ1-6; maybe TRBD1 (6 bases). This CDR3 is built from 15 residues. The germline V gene has CDR1 SGDLS and CDR2 YYNGEE. The ends were cut back, 0 bases at V and 7 bases at J, with 11 bases in the middle. CDR3 in amino acids: CASSVDGGANSPLHF. DNA for the CDR3: TGTGCCAGCAGCGTAGATGGGGGGGCGAATTCACCCCTCCACTTT.

This clone has just a few counts. The missing conserved phenylalanine or tryptophan at the end of this CDR3 makes a read error likely. V gene TRBV28 combines with J gene TRBJ1-3; 8 bases align to TRBD1. CDR3 length: 16 residues. Germline-derived CDR1 and CDR2 are MDHEN and SYDVKM. V trimming: 5 bases; J trimming: 3 bases; junction bases outside the gene matches: 9. This CDR3 is CASSPGGQVHGNTIYN. The DNA for the CDR3 is TGTGCCAGCAGTCCCGGGGGACAGGTACATGGAAACACCATATATAAT.

The gene calls are TRBV28 and TRBJ1-6, with 7 bases lining up with TRBD1. CDR1 and CDR2 from the germline V gene are MDHEN and SYDVKM. V lost 5 bases and J lost 4; bases outside the gene matches: 5. The CDR3 spans 15 residues. The CDR3 is CASSTGTAYNSPLHF. The CDR3 nucleotides are TGTGCCAGCAGTACCGGGACAGCTTATAATTCACCCCTCCACTTT. Based on the CDR3 plus reference TRBV28 and TRBJ1-6, the full variable domain is DVKVTQSSRYLVKRTGEKVFLECVQDMDHENMFWYRQDPGLGLRLIYFSYDVKMKEKGDIPEGYSVSREKKERFSLILESASTNQTSMYLCASSTGTAYNSPLHFGNGTRLTVT.